This TCR beta chain was profiled in a study of radiation and T cells in renal cell carcinoma (dated by TCRdb to the early 2020s). About the study as a whole: A total of roughly 53 samples underwent TCR beta sequencing, made up of approximately 26 tumors and about 27 peripheral blood samples. The last blood draw occurred 4 weeks after radiation, at the same time as nephrectomy. Across all 50 or so samples, 4,000,000 or so unique CDR3 nucleotide sequences encoding around 2,500,000 unique CDR3 amino acid sequences were identified.

Overall study outcomes, separate from this receptor: Because no pretreatment tumor biopsies were available, whether clonotypes were present in the tumor at baseline could not be determined. In blood, the top tumor clonotypes increased between baseline and 2 weeks post-radiation and then shrank by 4 weeks, which suggests that tumor-resident clones expanded only transiently. Tracking of blood repertoire dynamics stopped at roughly four weeks after treatment, with no follow-up past that point. Because the trial had a single-armed design, the trial could not examine how radiation dose or scheduling affected the TCR repertoire.

Explained via the paper, the time point label denotes: blood 4 weeks post-SBRT, at nephrectomy. The treatment or condition label here, explained by the study, means: 15 Gy SBRT to primary tumor, nephrectomy 4 weeks later. The samples were drawn from a clinical trial, where primary renal cell carcinomas were treated with 15 Gy of stereotactic body radiation therapy and then removed by nephrectomy 4 weeks afterward. Serial peripheral blood from radiation-treated patients was sampled at baseline, 2 weeks and 4 weeks after SBRT to track tumor-enriched clonotypes. Every patient had renal cell carcinoma of clear cell pathology. The QIAamp DNA Blood Mini Kit (Qiagen) was used to prepare genomic DNA for TCR sequencing. Only samples passing all quality control checks were included in the analyses. Points on this clone: Its antigen remains undetermined. One base away there is no much larger clone; base qualities are not given.

TCR beta libraries were generated from genomic DNA with the immunoSEQ kit, following the manufacturer's recommendations. For library preparation, a first multiplex PCR was performed with proprietary primers, followed by a second PCR in which unique barcodes were added, and bead cleanups were performed after each round. Each sample batch included a kit-provided positive control reaction and a negative control reaction. The final libraries were assessed on an Agilent 4200 TapeStation D1000 ScreenTape, pooled by volume, and quantified by qPCR. An Illumina NextSeq500 fitted with a MidOutput 150-cycle cartridge performed the sequencing, running 156 Read1 cycles and 15 Index1 cycles with the kit's custom primers. The pooled library was loaded at approximately 0.97 pM with about 21% PhiX control spiked in. Per the authors' processing: The vendor-processed data were analyzed in R, and a clonotype was defined as all T cells that share the same CDR3 nucleotide sequence. In the clone abundance analyses, frequencies in each sample were normalized to that sample's 10,000 most abundant clones. Public T cell clones, averaging fewer than five per sample, were removed before analysis. Tumor-enriched clonotypes and baseline blood-enriched clonotypes were defined as those with an abundance difference of at least 32-fold between compartments. A beta-binomial differential abundance model was used to identify clonotypes that expanded or contracted between blood time points. The Baroni-Urbani and Buser coefficient was used to measure tumor-blood repertoire similarity, and groups were compared with two-tailed Wilcoxon tests in R. In its TCRdb copy, this immuneACCESS table keeps in-frame sequences only and misses some clones. Where compared with another copy, unresolved V genes explain less than half of these, and the others have no known cause. V and J calls and clone size are those listed in that table; D and trimming were worked out from the DNA. This sample holds 97,000 or so clones; 84% were observed only once. Roughly 7.9% of the sample goes to the ten largest clones.

The sample was blood, taken from a patient whose treatment included radiotherapy and nephrectomy. This TCR derives from a man aged 55 to 70 with renal cell carcinoma.

The CDR3 reads CASSSTGGHEKLFF. The DNA sequence reads TGTGCCAGCAGTTCTACAGGGGGCCATGAAAAACTGTTTTTT. The chain is assembled from TRBV27 and TRBJ1-4, with 9 middle bases fitting TRBD1. Trimming leaves V shorter by 4 bases and J shorter by 6 bases, with the junction holding 3 bases beyond the gene matches. From the cysteine through the phenylalanine, the CDR3 covers 14 amino acids. Just CDR3 DNA is preserved here, 42 bases in frame from base 1. Via the germline V gene (reference sequence), CDR1 is MNHEY and CDR2 SMNVEV.